This T cell receptor (beta chain) was sequenced for a study of long-term antiretroviral therapy in people with HIV. General study points: Blood sampling spanned 2004 to 2017, possibly under older ART regimens.

V dropped 4 bases and J dropped 5 bases, with 11 bases sitting between them. The germline V gene has CDR1 MNHNS and CDR2 SASEGT. The CDR3 extends over 13 amino acids. Running of the v3.0 immunoSEQ assay took place at survey level. Method: immunoSEQ multiplex PCR; TCRdb's copy keeps in-frame clones and lacks some. This table has about 31,000 clones, approximately 90% appearing once. Comments on this clone: What it binds is unknown.

This chain uses TRBV6-1 with TRBJ1-1; no definite D call. The receptor was isolated from a woman in her 40s with HIV. Sequenced here: unsorted PBMCs, sampled more than 5 years after starting antiretroviral therapy. Here the CDR3 DNA reads TGTGCCAGCAGTGTTCTCCGTGGGACTGAAGCTTTCTTT. Protein product: CASSVLRGTEAFF.